This T cell receptor delta chain was retrieved from a study of gamma-delta T cells after stem cell transplantation. TCRdb re-called the RT-PCR reads through CATT. The table shows 3,200 or so delta-chain clones, with around 5% occurring only once. CDR3 length equals 15 residues. V was clipped by 0 bases and J by 4 bases, with 14 bases between them. Germline V gene sequence: CDR1 GEAIGNYY, CDR2 EKD. Judged by abundance, this clone is large. This same CDR3 is encoded by further DNA sequences in the sample. J is TRDJ1 and V is TRDV2, with D possibly matching TRDD3 (6 bases). Sequenced input: gamma-delta T cells. This sequence was found in a human donor. It is not recorded whose cells these are; they may come from a transplant donor. CDR3 nucleotide sequence: TGTGCCTGTGACACCCTTAGTGGGGGGCGCGATAAACTCATCTTT. Protein sequence: CACDTLSGGRDKLIF.